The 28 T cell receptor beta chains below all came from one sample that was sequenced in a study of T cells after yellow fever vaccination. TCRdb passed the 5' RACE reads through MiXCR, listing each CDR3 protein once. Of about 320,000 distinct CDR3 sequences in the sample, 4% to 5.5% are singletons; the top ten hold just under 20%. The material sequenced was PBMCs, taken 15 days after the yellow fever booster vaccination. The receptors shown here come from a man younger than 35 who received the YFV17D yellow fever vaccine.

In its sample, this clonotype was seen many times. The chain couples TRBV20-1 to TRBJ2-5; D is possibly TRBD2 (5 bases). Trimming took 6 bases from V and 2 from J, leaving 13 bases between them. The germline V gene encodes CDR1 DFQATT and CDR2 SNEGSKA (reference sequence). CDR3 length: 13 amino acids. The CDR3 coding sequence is TGCAGTGCCTTGTCCCGGGGTCAAGAGACCCAGTACTTC. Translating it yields CSALSRGQETQYF.

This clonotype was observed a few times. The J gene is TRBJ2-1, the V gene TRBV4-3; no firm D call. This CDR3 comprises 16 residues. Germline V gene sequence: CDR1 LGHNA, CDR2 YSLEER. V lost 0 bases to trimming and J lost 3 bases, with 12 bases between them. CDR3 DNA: TGCGCCAGCAGCCAAGATCCCCCGGATGGCTACAATGAGCAGTTCTTC. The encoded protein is CASSQDPPDGYNEQFF.

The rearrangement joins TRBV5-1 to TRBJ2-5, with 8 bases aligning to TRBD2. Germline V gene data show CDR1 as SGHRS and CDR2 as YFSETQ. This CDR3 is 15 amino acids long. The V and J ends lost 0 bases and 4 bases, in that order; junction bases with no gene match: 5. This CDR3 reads CASSLGAGVGETQYF. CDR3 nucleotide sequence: TGCGCCAGCAGCTTGGGAGCGGGGGTTGGAGAGACCCAGTACTTC.

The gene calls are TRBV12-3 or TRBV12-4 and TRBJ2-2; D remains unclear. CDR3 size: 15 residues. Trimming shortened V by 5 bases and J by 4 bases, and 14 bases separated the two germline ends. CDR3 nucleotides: TGTGCCAGCAGTCCCTTGGGCAGCCTCACCGGGGAGCTGTTTTTT. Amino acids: CASSPLGSLTGELFF.

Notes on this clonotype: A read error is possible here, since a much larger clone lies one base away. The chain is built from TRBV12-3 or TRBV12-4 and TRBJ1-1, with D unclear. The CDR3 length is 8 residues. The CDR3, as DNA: TGTGCCTGCAGTGAAGCTTTCTTT. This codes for CACSEAFF.

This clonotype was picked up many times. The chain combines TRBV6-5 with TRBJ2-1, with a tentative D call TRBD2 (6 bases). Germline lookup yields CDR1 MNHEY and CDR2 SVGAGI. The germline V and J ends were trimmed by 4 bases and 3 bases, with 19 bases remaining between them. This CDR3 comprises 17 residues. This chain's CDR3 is CASSFSAGRGNYNEQFF. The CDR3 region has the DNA TGTGCCAGCAGTTTCTCGGCAGGGCGGGGAAACTACAATGAGCAGTTCTTC.

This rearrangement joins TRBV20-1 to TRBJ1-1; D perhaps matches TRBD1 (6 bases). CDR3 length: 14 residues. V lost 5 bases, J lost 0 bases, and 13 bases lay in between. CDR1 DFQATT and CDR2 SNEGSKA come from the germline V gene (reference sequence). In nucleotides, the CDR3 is TGCAGTGCTCAAACGGGGGCCATGAACACTGAAGCTTTCTTT. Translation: CSAQTGAMNTEAFF.

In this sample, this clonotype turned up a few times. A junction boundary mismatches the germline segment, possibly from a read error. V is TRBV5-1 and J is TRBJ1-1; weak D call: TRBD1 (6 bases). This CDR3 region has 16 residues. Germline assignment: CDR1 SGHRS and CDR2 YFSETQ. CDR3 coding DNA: TGCGCCAGCAGCCACACAACCGGGACACAGAACGCTGAAGCTTTCTTT. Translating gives CASSHTTGTQNAEAFF.

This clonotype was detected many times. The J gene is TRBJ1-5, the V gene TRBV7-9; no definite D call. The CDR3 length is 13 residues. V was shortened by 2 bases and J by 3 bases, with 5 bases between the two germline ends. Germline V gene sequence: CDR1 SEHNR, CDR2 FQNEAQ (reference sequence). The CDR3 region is CASSLTINQPQHF. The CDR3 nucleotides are TGTGCCAGCAGCTTAACCATCAATCAGCCCCAGCATTTT.

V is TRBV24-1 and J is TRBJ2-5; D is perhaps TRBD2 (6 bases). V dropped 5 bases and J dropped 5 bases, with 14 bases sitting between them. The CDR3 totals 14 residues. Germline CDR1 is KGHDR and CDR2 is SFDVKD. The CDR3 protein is CATSVVGGTETQYF. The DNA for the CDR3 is TGTGCCACCAGTGTCGTAGGAGGGACGGAGACCCAGTACTTC.

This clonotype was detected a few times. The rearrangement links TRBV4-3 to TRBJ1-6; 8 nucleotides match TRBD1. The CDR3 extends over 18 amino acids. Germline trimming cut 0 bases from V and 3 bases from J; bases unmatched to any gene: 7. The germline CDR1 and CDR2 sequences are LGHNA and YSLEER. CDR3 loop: CASSQEPGQVRYNSPLHF. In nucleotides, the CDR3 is TGCGCCAGCAGCCAAGAACCGGGACAGGTCCGCTATAATTCACCCCTCCACTTT.

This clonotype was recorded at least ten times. Here the CDR3 reads CASSWGGLRPNLETQYF. CDR3 coding DNA: TGTGCCAGCAGCTGGGGGGGACTCCGCCCAAATTTGGAGACCCAGTACTTC. The gene calls are TRBV6-2 or TRBV6-3 and TRBJ2-5; 7 bases fit TRBD2. V was pared by 6 bases and J by 5 bases, with 18 bases of the junction left unmatched. Per the germline V gene, CDR1 is MNHEY and CDR2 is SVGEGT. CDR3 length equals 17 residues.

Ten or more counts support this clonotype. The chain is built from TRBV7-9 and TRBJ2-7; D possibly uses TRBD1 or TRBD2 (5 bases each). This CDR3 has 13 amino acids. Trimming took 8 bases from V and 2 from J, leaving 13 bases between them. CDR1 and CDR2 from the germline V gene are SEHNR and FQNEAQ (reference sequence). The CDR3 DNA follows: TGTGCCAGCGCGTTTGGGGGAGCCTACGAGCAGTACTTC. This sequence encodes CASAFGGAYEQYF.

The CDR3 DNA reads TGTGCCAGCAGCCCTTTGGTAGCGGGGGGCGAGCAGTACTTC. Its protein is CASSPLVAGGEQYF. This chain connects TRBV7-8 to TRBJ2-7, with 10 bases matching TRBD2. Germline V lookup: CDR1 SGHVS, CDR2 FQNEAQ. The trim removed 5 bases at V and 6 bases at J, leaving 7 bases unmatched. The CDR3 has 14 residues.

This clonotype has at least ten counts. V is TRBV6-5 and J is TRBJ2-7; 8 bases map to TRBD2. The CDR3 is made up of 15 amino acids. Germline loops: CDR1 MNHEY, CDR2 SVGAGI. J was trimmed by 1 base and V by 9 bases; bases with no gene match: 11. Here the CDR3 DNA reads TGTGCCAGTCCCTGGCCTCGCGGGAGGTCCTACGAGCAGTACGTC. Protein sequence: CASPWPRGRSYEQYV.

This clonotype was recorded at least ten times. This CDR3 is CSARPGTGAEQPQHF. The DNA for the CDR3 is TGCAGTGCTAGACCTGGGACAGGGGCGGAACAGCCCCAGCATTTT. The chain employs TRBV20-1 and TRBJ1-5; 10 bases agree with TRBD1. Per the germline V gene, CDR1 is DFQATT and CDR2 is SNEGSKA (reference sequence). The junction had 8 bases not matched to a gene; V was cut back by 2 bases and J by 7 bases. The CDR3 consists of 15 residues.

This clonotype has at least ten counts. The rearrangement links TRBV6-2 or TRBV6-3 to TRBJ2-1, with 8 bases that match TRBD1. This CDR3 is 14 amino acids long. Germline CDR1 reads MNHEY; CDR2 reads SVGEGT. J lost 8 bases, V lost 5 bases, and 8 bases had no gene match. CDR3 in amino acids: CASSRTGWRDEQFF. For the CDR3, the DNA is TGTGCCAGCAGTCGGACAGGGTGGAGGGATGAGCAGTTCTTC.

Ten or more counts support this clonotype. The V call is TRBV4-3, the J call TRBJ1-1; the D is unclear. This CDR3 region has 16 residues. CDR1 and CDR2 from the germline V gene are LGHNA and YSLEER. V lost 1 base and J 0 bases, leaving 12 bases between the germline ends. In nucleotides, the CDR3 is TGCGCCAGCAGCCAAGCCCTTTTACGGGTGAACACTGAAGCTTTCTTT. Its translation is CASSQALLRVNTEAFF.

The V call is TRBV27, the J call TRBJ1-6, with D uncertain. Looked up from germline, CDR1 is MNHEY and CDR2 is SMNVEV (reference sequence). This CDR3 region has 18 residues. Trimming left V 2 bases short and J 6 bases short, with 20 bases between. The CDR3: CASSLRPPGLTVNSPLHF. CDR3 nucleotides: TGTGCCAGCAGTTTACGACCCCCCGGGCTGACGGTTAATTCACCCCTCCACTTT.

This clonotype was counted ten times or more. CDR3 in amino acids: CASSSWRSDFQETQYF. The CDR3 nucleotides read TGTGCCAGTTCCAGCTGGAGATCCGACTTCCAAGAGACCCAGTACTTC. V gene TRBV6-2 or TRBV6-3 combines with J gene TRBJ2-5; unclear D gene. This CDR3 has 16 residues. CDR1 and CDR2 from the germline V gene are MNHEY and SVGEGT. Trimming left V 9 bases short and J 1 base short, with 21 bases between.

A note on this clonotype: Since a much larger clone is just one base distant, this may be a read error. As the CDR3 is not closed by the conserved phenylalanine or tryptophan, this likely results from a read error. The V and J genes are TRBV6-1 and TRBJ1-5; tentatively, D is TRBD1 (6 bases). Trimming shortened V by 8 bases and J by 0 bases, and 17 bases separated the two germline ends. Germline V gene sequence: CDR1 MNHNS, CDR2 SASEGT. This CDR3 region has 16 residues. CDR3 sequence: CASCQGGGYSNQPQHC. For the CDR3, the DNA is TGTGCCAGCTGCCAAGGGGGAGGGTATAGCAATCAGCCCCAGCATTGT.

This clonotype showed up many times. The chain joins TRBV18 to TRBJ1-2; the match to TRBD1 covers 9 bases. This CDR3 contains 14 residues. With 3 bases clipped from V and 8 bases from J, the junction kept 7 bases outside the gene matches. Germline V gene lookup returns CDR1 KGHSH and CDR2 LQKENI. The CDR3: CASSPGQGKEGYTF. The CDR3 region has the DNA TGTGCCAGCTCACCGGGACAGGGAAAGGAGGGCTACACCTTC.

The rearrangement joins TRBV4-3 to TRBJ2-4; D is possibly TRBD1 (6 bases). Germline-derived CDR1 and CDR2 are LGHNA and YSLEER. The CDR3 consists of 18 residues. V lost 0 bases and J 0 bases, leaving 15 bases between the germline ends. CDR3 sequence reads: CASSQDVRQAIAKNIQYF. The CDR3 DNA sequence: TGCGCCAGCAGCCAAGATGTGAGACAGGCCATAGCCAAAAACATTCAGTACTTC.

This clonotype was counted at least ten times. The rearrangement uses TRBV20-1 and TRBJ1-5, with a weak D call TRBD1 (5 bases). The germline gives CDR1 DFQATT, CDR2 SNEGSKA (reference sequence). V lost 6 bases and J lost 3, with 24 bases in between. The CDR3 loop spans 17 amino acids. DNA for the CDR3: TGCAGTGCCGCCGGCAGGGTGGGCGTTAGGGTCAATCAGCCCCAGCATTTT. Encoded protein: CSAAGRVGVRVNQPQHF.

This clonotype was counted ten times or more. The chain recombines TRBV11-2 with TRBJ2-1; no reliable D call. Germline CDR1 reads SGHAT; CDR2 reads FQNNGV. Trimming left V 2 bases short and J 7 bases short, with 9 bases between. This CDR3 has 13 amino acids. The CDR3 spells CASSLYHGNEQFF. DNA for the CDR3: TGTGCCAGCAGCTTATACCACGGGAATGAGCAGTTCTTC.

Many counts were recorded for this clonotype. CDR3 nucleotide sequence: TGCAGTCTAAAGGAGACATGGAATGAGCAGTTCTTC. Its translation: CSLKETWNEQFF. The chain combines TRBV20-1 with TRBJ2-1; D unresolved. Germline V CDR1 and CDR2: DFQATT, SNEGSKA (reference sequence). Trimming pared 8 bases from V and 7 bases from J, leaving 15 bases between. The CDR3 is made up of 12 amino acids.

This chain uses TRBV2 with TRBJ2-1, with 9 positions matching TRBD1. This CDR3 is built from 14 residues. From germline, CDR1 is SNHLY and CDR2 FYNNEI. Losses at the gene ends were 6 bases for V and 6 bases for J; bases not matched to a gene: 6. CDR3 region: CASRDRGAVNEQFF. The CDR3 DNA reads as TGTGCCAGCAGGGACAGGGGAGCTGTCAATGAGCAGTTCTTC.

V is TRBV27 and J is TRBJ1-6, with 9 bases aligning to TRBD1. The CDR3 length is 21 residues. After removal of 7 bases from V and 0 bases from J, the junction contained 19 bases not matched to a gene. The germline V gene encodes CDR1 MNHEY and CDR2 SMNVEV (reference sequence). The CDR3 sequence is CASTNNPGTGILSSYNSPLHF. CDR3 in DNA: TGTGCCAGCACCAATAACCCCGGGACAGGGATCTTAAGCTCCTATAATTCACCCCTCCACTTT.